The 15 T cell receptor beta chains below come from one sample, sequenced in a study of tumor-infiltrating lymphocytes in localized non-small cell lung cancer. Generated by immunoSEQ multiplex PCR, the TCRdb table keeps only in-frame clones and is missing some. Of some 10,000 clones listed, 60% were seen once; the top ten hold 11%. The material sequenced was uninvolved lung tissue not adjacent to the tumor. These receptors were collected from a human donor with non-small cell lung cancer.

The CDR3 DNA sequence: TGTGCCAGCAGTGACTTCGGGACTAACTACAATGAGCAGTTCTTC. Translation gives CASSDFGTNYNEQFF. The gene calls are TRBV6-5 and TRBJ2-1; TRBD2 aligns across 7 bases. This CDR3 region has 15 residues. Germline loops: CDR1 MNHEY, CDR2 SVGAGI. V lost 5 bases and J lost 3; bases outside the gene matches: 7.

This chain uses TRBV4-3 with TRBJ2-5; TRBD2 is a possible D gene (5 bases). Germline CDR1 LGHNA, CDR2 YSLEER. The V end was cut by 0 bases, the J end by 5 bases, with 7 bases between. The CDR3 consists of 13 residues. Here the CDR3 DNA reads TGCGCCAGCAGCCAAGACTTAGCGGAGACCCAGTACTTC. This sequence encodes CASSQDLAETQYF.

CDR3 sequence: CASSQSGTEAFF. CDR3 nucleotides: TGTGCCAGCAGCCAATCGGGGACTGAAGCTTTCTTT. This chain connects TRBV14 to TRBJ1-1; D is unresolved. The V end was cut by 2 bases, the J end by 5 bases, with 6 bases between. This CDR3 is built from 12 residues. CDR1 and CDR2 from the germline V gene are SGHDN and FVKESK.

This clone appeared a single time. This sequence joins TRBV15 and TRBJ1-1, with D perhaps TRBD1 (6 bases). The ends were cut back, 3 bases at V and 2 bases at J, with 13 bases in the middle. There are 15 residues in the CDR3. Germline values: CDR1 LNHNV, CDR2 YYDKDF (reference sequence). Here the CDR3 DNA reads TGTGCCACCAGCAGTCCCGGGACATCTAACACTGAAGCTTTCTTT. Amino acid sequence: CATSSPGTSNTEAFF.

This clone was seen just once. The chain couples TRBV29-1 to TRBJ2-5; D is undetermined. Germline V CDR1 and CDR2: SQVTM, ANQGSEA. CDR3 length equals 12 residues. The V gene lost 7 bases and the J gene lost 1 base, with 10 bases spanning the gap. For the CDR3, the DNA is TGCAGCGCGATCGGGCTCCAAGAGACCCAGTACTTC. Protein product: CSAIGLQETQYF.

This chain joins TRBV18 and TRBJ1-1; D gene unclear. V gave up 0 bases and J gave up 4 bases, with 9 bases separating them. CDR3 size: 14 residues. Germline values: CDR1 KGHSH, CDR2 LQKENI. The CDR3 is CASSPPGVGTEAFF. In DNA, the CDR3 is TGTGCCAGCTCACCACCGGGTGTGGGCACTGAAGCTTTCTTT.

Only a few counts were recorded for this clone. One junction end disagrees with the germline gene, perhaps due to a read error. The V and J genes are TRBV7-7 and TRBJ2-7; D unclear. The length of the CDR3 is 11 residues. CDR1 is SSHAT and CDR2 is FNYEAQ in the germline V gene (reference sequence). In nucleotides, the CDR3 is TGTGCTAGCAGCCCGAGCTACGAGCAGTACTTC. Translating it yields CASSPSYEQYF.

This clone has a handful of counts. The genes are TRBV19 and TRBJ1-4; perhaps TRBD1 as D (6 bases). The germline V and J ends were trimmed by 5 bases and 3 bases, with 13 bases remaining between them. The CDR3 sequence is 15 residues long. In germline, CDR1 is LNHDA, CDR2 SQIVND (reference sequence). CDR3 sequence reads: CASSATGRPNEKLFF. The CDR3 DNA reads as TGTGCCAGTAGTGCCACAGGGAGGCCTAATGAAAAACTGTTTTTT. The full variable domain, completed using reference TRBV19 and TRBJ1-4, is DGGITQSPKYLFRKEGQNVTLSCEQNLNHDAMYWYRQDPGQGLRLIYYSQIVNDFQKGDIAEGYSVSREKKESFPLTVTSAQKNPTAFYLCASSATGRPNEKLFFGSGTQLSVL.

This rearrangement joins TRBV11-2 to TRBJ1-5, with D possibly TRBD1 on 6 matching bases. This CDR3 has 15 amino acids. CDR1 and CDR2 (germline): SGHAT, FQNNGV. With 0 bases removed from V and 1 base from J, the gap between germline ends came to 7 bases. The CDR3 DNA reads TGTGCCAGCAGCTTAGACAGGGGAAGCAATCAGCCCCAGCATTTT. Translation: CASSLDRGSNQPQHF.

The chain links TRBV13 to TRBJ1-2; 7 nucleotides line up with TRBD1. The CDR3 contains 14 residues. Trimming took 3 bases from V and 2 from J; bases not matched to a gene: 3. Germline values: CDR1 PRHDT, CDR2 FYEKMQ (reference sequence). Here the CDR3 DNA reads TGTGCCAGCAGCTTTAAGACAGGGAACTATGGCTACACCTTC. Translating gives CASSFKTGNYGYTF.

This chain links TRBV7-3 with TRBJ1-1; D is perhaps TRBD1 (5 bases). V shed 1 base and J shed 4 bases, with 10 bases lying between them. The CDR3 covers 14 residues. Germline CDR1 reads SGHTA; CDR2 reads FQGTGA. In DNA form, the CDR3 reads TGTGCCAGCAGCTTAAACGGGGGAATCACTGAAGCTTTCTTT. Translated, it gives CASSLNGGITEAFF.

The rearrangement links TRBV25-1 to TRBJ1-1; D perhaps matches TRBD1 (6 bases). Germline lookup yields CDR1 MGHDK and CDR2 SYGVNS. V was clipped by 2 bases and J by 5 bases, with 18 bases between them. CDR3 length: 16 residues. The CDR3 DNA sequence: TGTGCCAGCAGTGAAAGAGAGCCGGGGGCGAGGACTGAAGCTTTCTTT. Translating gives CASSEREPGARTEAFF.

This chain connects TRBV6-1 to TRBJ2-5; D might be TRBD2 (7 bases). V lost 6 bases and J 4 bases, leaving 15 bases between the germline ends. Per the germline V gene, CDR1 is MNHNS and CDR2 is SASEGT. The CDR3 spans 14 residues. CDR3 nucleotide sequence: TGTGCCAGCAGGGTTCCGGGGGGCGGAGAGACCCAGTACTTC. This encodes CASRVPGGGETQYF.

The rearrangement links TRBV7-2 to TRBJ2-7, with no clear D. Per germline, CDR1 SGHTA and CDR2 FQGNSA. The CDR3 loop spans 11 amino acids. V dropped 5 bases and J dropped 3 bases, with 5 bases sitting between them. The CDR3 region is CASSAHYEQYF. The CDR3, as DNA: TGTGCCAGCAGCGCCCACTACGAGCAGTACTTC.

In its sample, this clone was seen a few times. The rearrangement uses TRBV2 and TRBJ2-7; D is possibly TRBD1 or TRBD2 (5 bases each). Trimming stripped 4 bases from V and 3 bases from J, with 13 bases between. The germline CDR1 and CDR2 sequences are SNHLY and FYNNEI. CDR3 size: 14 residues. CDR3 protein: CASSGGRRVYEQYF. CDR3 DNA: TGTGCCAGCAGTGGGGGACGCAGGGTCTACGAGCAGTACTTC.